The 10 T cell receptor beta chains below were found in one sample sequenced in a study of shared clonotypes between healthy human individuals (dated by TCRdb to about 2020). Libraries were prepared through the immunoSEQ multiplex PCR assay. TCRdb holds this immuneACCESS table with in-frame rearrangements only. Some clones are missing; in checked studies, unresolved V genes explain under half, and the rest has no known cause. The sample data list a few million clones, and approximately 93% of these were observed just once. 0.39% of the sample rests with the top ten. The sample comprised naive CD4+ T cells from PBMCs. This specimen's cell subset or site label, interpreted: CD45RA+ positively selected. These TCRs come from a man aged 18 to 30 in good health. Some clones in this sample may be carry-over from other donors' samples.

This rearrangement joins TRBV6-5 to TRBJ2-4; D remains ambiguous. V was cut by 6 bases and J by 3 bases, with 12 bases left in between. This CDR3 contains 14 residues. Germline assignment: CDR1 MNHEY and CDR2 SVGAGI. Here the CDR3 reads CASRRAAGKNIQYF. In DNA form, the CDR3 reads TGTGCCAGCAGACGGGCAGCTGGCAAAAACATTCAGTACTTC.

About this clone itself: Distinct nucleotide sequences in the sample also encode this CDR3. The chain carries TRBV5-1 and TRBJ1-5, with no clear D. V was pared by 3 bases and J by 0 bases, with 4 bases between. From germline, CDR1 is SGHRS and CDR2 YFSETQ. The CDR3 runs 13 residues. The CDR3 DNA reads as TGCGCCAGCAGCTACAATAGCAATCAGCCCCAGCATTTT. Its protein product is CASSYNSNQPQHF.

This chain connects TRBV7-8 to TRBJ2-7; the D gene is possibly TRBD1 (5 bases). CDR3 length: 17 residues. V lost 4 bases, J lost 3 bases, and 22 bases lay in between. Germline values: CDR1 SGHVS, CDR2 FQNEAQ. The CDR3 sequence is CASSSARVTPGIYEQYF. The CDR3 nucleotides are TGTGCCAGCAGCTCGGCCAGGGTTACCCCAGGAATCTACGAGCAGTACTTC.

The chain uses TRBV28 and TRBJ2-2, with D possibly matching TRBD2 (5 bases). Germline V CDR1 and CDR2: MDHEN, SYDVKM. V lost 6 bases, J lost 1 base, and 15 bases lay in between. The CDR3 extends over 16 amino acids. The DNA of the CDR3 is TGTGCCAGCAGCCGAGAGTGGAGGCTGAACACCGGGGAGCTGTTTTTT. Encoded protein: CASSREWRLNTGELFF.

J is TRBJ1-3 and V is TRBV2; no firm D call. The length of the CDR3 is 16 residues. Deletions cut 0 bases from V and 4 bases from J, with 13 bases between. In germline, CDR1 is SNHLY, CDR2 FYNNEI. The CDR3 DNA is TGTGCCAGCAGTGAAGCGCGTTGGACGGCCGGAAACACCATATATTTT. Protein: CASSEARWTAGNTIYF. The whole variable domain, filled in from reference TRBV2 and TRBJ1-3, reads EPEVTQTPSHQVTQMGQEVILRCVPISNHLYFYWYRQILGQKVEFLVSFYNNEISEKSEIFDDQFSVERPDGSNFTLKIRSTKLEDSAMYFCASSEARWTAGNTIYFGEGSWLTVV.

This chain uses TRBV6-5 with TRBJ2-2, with TRBD1 identical over 11 bases. V was pared by 2 bases and J by 6 bases, with 2 bases of the junction left unmatched. Per the germline V gene, CDR1 is MNHEY and CDR2 is SVGAGI. The CDR3 sequence is 15 residues long. The DNA of the CDR3 is TGTGCCAGCAGTTACGGGGGACAGGGGGCCGGGGAGCTGTTTTTT. Residues: CASSYGGQGAGELFF.

V is TRBV5-6 and J is TRBJ2-2; no definite D call. This CDR3 spans 15 amino acids. Germline loops: CDR1 SGHDT, CDR2 YYEEEE. V lost 6 bases and J lost 4, with 16 bases in between. CDR3 nucleotides: TGTGCCAGCACCCCGTGGCCCCGTGGCACCGGGGAGCTGTTTTTT. It encodes CASTPWPRGTGELFF.

This rearrangement joins TRBV5-4 to TRBJ1-2; 8 positions match TRBD1. The CDR3 is 15 amino acids. Losses at the gene ends were 4 bases for V and 6 bases for J; bases not matched to a gene: 11. Germline V gene sequence: CDR1 SGHNT, CDR2 YYREEE (reference sequence). The DNA of the CDR3 is TGTGCCAGCAGCCTTGTAAAACAGGGGGAACATGGCTACACCTTC. Its translation: CASSLVKQGEHGYTF.

This chain connects TRBV5-4 to TRBJ2-3; 10 nucleotides line up with TRBD2. CDR1 SGHNT and CDR2 YYREEE come from the germline V gene (reference sequence). The CDR3 consists of 17 residues. V was pared by 0 bases and J by 4 bases, with 8 bases of the junction left unmatched. The DNA for the CDR3 is TGTGCCAGCAGCTTGGCCGGAGCGGGAGGGCCTGCAGATACGCAGTATTTT. This translates into CASSLAGAGGPADTQYF.

V usage is TRBV11-3 and J usage is TRBJ2-7; 10 bases map to TRBD2. V was clipped by 0 bases and J by 3 bases; unmatched bases: 2. This CDR3 has 15 amino acids. The germline CDR1 and CDR2 sequences are SGHNT and YENEEA. CDR3 loop: CASSLEAGGYYEQYF. The CDR3 nucleotides read TGTGCCAGCAGCTTAGAAGCGGGAGGGTACTACGAGCAGTACTTC.